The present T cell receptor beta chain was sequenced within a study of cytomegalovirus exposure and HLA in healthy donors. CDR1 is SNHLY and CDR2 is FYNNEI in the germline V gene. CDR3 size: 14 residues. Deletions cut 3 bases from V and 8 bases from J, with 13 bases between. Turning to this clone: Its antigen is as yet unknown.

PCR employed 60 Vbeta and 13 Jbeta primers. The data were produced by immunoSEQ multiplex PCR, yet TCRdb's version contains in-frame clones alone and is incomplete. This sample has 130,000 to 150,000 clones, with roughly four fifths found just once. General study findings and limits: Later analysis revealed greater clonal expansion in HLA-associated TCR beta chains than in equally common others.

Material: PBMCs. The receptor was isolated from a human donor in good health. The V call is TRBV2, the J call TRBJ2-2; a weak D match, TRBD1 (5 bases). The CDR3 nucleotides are TGTGCCAGCAGTGAGGGTGGACAAAGGGGGGAGCTGTTTTTT. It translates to CASSEGGQRGELFF.